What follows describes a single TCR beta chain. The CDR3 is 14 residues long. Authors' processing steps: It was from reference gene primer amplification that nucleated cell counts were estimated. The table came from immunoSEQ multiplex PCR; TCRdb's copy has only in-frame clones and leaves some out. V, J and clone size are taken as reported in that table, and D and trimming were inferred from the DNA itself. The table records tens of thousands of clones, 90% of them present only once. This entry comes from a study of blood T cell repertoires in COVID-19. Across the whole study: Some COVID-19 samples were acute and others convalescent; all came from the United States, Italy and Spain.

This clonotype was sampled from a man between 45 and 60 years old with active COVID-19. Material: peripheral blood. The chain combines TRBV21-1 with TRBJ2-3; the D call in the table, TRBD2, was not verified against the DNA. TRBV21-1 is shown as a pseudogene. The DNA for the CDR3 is TGTGCCAGCAGCAAAGAACCGGTCCCAGATACGCAGTATTTT. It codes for CASSKEPVPDTQYF.